Listed below are T cell receptor beta chains from one sample, sequenced in a study of human T cells and chemical hapten exposure. One entry per CDR3 protein, called by TCRdb with MiXCR from the RACE reads. The sample shows about 400,000 distinct CDR3 sequences, just under 6.5% of them seen only once. The sequencing here drew on whole blood, taken in connection with sensitization to the hapten diphenylcyclopropenone (DPC). The receptors were sampled from a young woman with alopecia areata. Some clones in this sample may be carry-over from other donors' samples. CDR3s include the opening cysteine and the closing phenylalanine or tryptophan. D genes are given only for firm matches. Clone size is not always given. Where it is, it says once, few, many or a class for expanded clones.

D gene: NA
clone size: NA
V gene: TRBV7-8
J gene: TRBJ2-1
CDR3 protein: CASSLGTHNEQFF
CDR3 DNA: TGTGCCAGCAGCCTCGGGACCCACAATGAGCAGTTCTTC

D gene: NA
clone size: NA
V gene: TRBV12-3/TRBV12-4
J gene: TRBJ2-7
CDR3 protein: CASSKSVYEQYF
CDR3 DNA: TGTGCCAGCAGTAAAAGCGTATACGAGCAGTACTTC

D gene: TRBD2
clone size: few
V gene: TRBV4-2
J gene: TRBJ2-4
CDR3 protein: CASSQDPPGLATLAKNIQYF
CDR3 DNA: TGTGCCAGCAGCCAAGATCCCCCGGGACTAGCGACATTAGCCAAAAACATTCAGTACTTC

D gene: NA
clone size: many
V gene: TRBV6-5
J gene: TRBJ1-6
CDR3 protein: CASRTSSGIAQSPLHF
CDR3 DNA: TGTGCCAGCAGGACCTCCTCGGGTATAGCCCAGTCGCCCCTCCACTTT

D gene: NA
clone size: NA
V gene: TRBV11-1
J gene: TRBJ2-5
CDR3 protein: CASSKDGTALGTQYF
CDR3 DNA: TGTGCCAGCAGCAAAGACGGGACTGCCTTAGGGACCCAGTACTTC

D gene: NA
clone size: many
V gene: TRBV12-5
J gene: TRBJ1-1
CDR3 protein: CASGRRANTEAFF
CDR3 DNA: TGTGCTAGTGGTCGCAGGGCGAACACTGAAGCTTTCTTT

D gene: NA
clone size: NA
V gene: TRBV6-6
J gene: TRBJ2-7
CDR3 protein: CASSSTEYYEQYF
CDR3 DNA: TGTGCCAGCAGTTCCACAGAGTACTACGAGCAGTACTTC

D gene: TRBD1
clone size: few
V gene: TRBV7-8
J gene: TRBJ2-3
CDR3 protein: CASSQEGQFIWTDTQYF
CDR3 DNA: TGTGCCAGCAGCCAAGAGGGACAGTTCATTTGGACAGATACGCAGTATTTT

D gene: TRBD2
clone size: NA
V gene: TRBV10-2
J gene: TRBJ2-1
CDR3 protein: CASSESSGGQFF
CDR3 DNA: TGCGCCAGCAGTGAATCCAGCGGGGGGCAGTTCTTC

D gene: TRBD1
clone size: few
V gene: TRBV20-1
J gene: TRBJ1-6
CDR3 protein: CSATRDSNNSPLHF
CDR3 DNA: TGCAGTGCTACCCGGGACAGTAATAATTCACCCCTCCACTTT

D gene: NA
clone size: NA
V gene: TRBV29-1
J gene: TRBJ1-1
CDR3 protein: CSVSGLMHTEAFF
CDR3 DNA: TGCAGCGTTTCCGGCCTCATGCACACTGAAGCTTTCTTT

D gene: TRBD1
clone size: few
V gene: TRBV5-4
J gene: TRBJ2-2
CDR3 protein: CASSLFGDRTGSGELFF
CDR3 DNA: TGTGCCAGCAGCTTGTTTGGGGACAGAACAGGGTCCGGGGAGCTGTTTTTT

D gene: NA
clone size: few
V gene: TRBV7-9
J gene: TRBJ1-5
CDR3 protein: CASSPSGGEGNQPQHF
CDR3 DNA: TGTGCCAGCAGCCCTAGTGGTGGGGAAGGCAATCAGCCCCAGCATTTT

D gene: NA
clone size: few
V gene: TRBV12-3/TRBV12-4
J gene: TRBJ2-1
CDR3 protein: CASRLESPVVEQFF
CDR3 DNA: TGTGCCAGCAGACTCGAATCCCCAGTGGTTGAGCAGTTCTTC

D gene: TRBD1
clone size: many
V gene: TRBV5-5
J gene: TRBJ1-2
CDR3 protein: CASSRPAGGGFGRGSRFYGYTF
CDR3 DNA: TGTGCCAGCAGCCGGCCGGCAGGGGGAGGATTCGGACGTGGGTCCCGATTCTATGGCTACACCTTC

D gene: NA
clone size: many
V gene: TRBV5-6
J gene: TRBJ1-1
CDR3 protein: CASSGQPSTQAFF
CDR3 DNA: TGTGCCAGCAGCGGACAGCCCAGTACCCAAGCTTTCTTT

D gene: NA
clone size: NA
V gene: TRBV7-2
J gene: TRBJ1-5
CDR3 protein: CASSLEGVGLPQHF
CDR3 DNA: TGTGCCAGCAGCTTAGAAGGGGTAGGTCTGCCCCAGCATTTT

D gene: NA
clone size: NA
V gene: TRBV12-3/TRBV12-4
J gene: TRBJ2-3
CDR3 protein: CASTRRGNTQYF
CDR3 DNA: TGTGCCAGCACCCGAAGGGGTAATACGCAGTATTTT

D gene: TRBD1
clone size: NA
V gene: TRBV18
J gene: TRBJ2-7
CDR3 protein: CASSPEEFGTVPHEQYF
CDR3 DNA: TGTGCCAGCTCACCGGAAGAATTTGGGACAGTGCCCCACGAGCAGTACTTC

D gene: NA
clone size: many
V gene: TRBV7-2
J gene: TRBJ2-5
CDR3 protein: CASSHGGKTQYF
CDR3 DNA: TGTGCCAGCAGCCACGGTGGAAAGACCCAGTACTTC

D gene: NA
clone size: many
V gene: TRBV5-1
J gene: TRBJ1-2
CDR3 protein: CASSFGTDGESRYGYTF
CDR3 DNA: TGCGCCAGCAGCTTCGGAACGGACGGAGAATCCCGCTATGGCTACACCTTC

D gene: NA
clone size: many
V gene: TRBV6-6
J gene: TRBJ1-5
CDR3 protein: CASRAGTWEGQPQHF
CDR3 DNA: TGTGCCAGCAGGGCCGGGACCTGGGAGGGTCAGCCCCAGCATTTT

D gene: NA
clone size: many
V gene: TRBV20-1
J gene: TRBJ1-6
CDR3 protein: CSAQDPRVNSPLHF
CDR3 DNA: TGCAGTGCTCAAGACCCCAGGGTTAATTCACCCCTCCACTTT

D gene: NA
clone size: many
V gene: TRBV5-1
J gene: TRBJ1-5
CDR3 protein: CASSSGDSNQPQHF
CDR3 DNA: TGCGCCAGCAGCTCCGGGGACTCAAATCAGCCCCAGCATTTT

D gene: NA
clone size: many
V gene: TRBV5-5
J gene: TRBJ2-2
CDR3 protein: CASSLAGRGLLNSGELFF
CDR3 DNA: TGTGCCAGCAGCTTGGCCGGCCGGGGTCTGCTGAACAGCGGGGAGCTGTTTTTT

D gene: NA
clone size: few
V gene: TRBV3-1
J gene: TRBJ2-6
CDR3 protein: CASSQEAGSGANVLTF
CDR3 DNA: TGTGCCAGCAGCCAAGAGGCCGGGTCCGGGGCCAACGTCCTGACTTTC

D gene: NA
clone size: many
V gene: TRBV6-5
J gene: TRBJ1-4
CDR3 protein: CASSSTQRWDNEKLFF
CDR3 DNA: TGTGCCAGCAGTTCCACTCAGCGGTGGGATAATGAAAAACTGTTTTTT

D gene: TRBD2
clone size: NA
V gene: TRBV10-3
J gene: TRBJ2-3
CDR3 protein: CAISESLASGGATDTQYF
CDR3 DNA: TGTGCCATCAGTGAGTCTTTGGCTAGCGGGGGGGCTACAGATACGCAGTATTTT

D gene: TRBD1
clone size: many
V gene: TRBV24-1
J gene: TRBJ1-2
CDR3 protein: CATSRTGDGYTF
CDR3 DNA: TGTGCCACCAGTAGGACAGGGGATGGCTACACCTTC

D gene: NA
clone size: few
V gene: TRBV9
J gene: TRBJ2-3
CDR3 protein: CASSLSKDTQYF
CDR3 DNA: TGTGCCAGCAGTCTATCCAAAGATACGCAGTATTTT

D gene: TRBD1
clone size: few
V gene: TRBV5-1
J gene: TRBJ2-5
CDR3 protein: CASSFQGQTQETQYF
CDR3 DNA: TGCGCCAGCAGCTTCCAGGGACAGACCCAAGAGACCCAGTACTTC

D gene: TRBD2
clone size: many
V gene: TRBV20-1
J gene: TRBJ2-3
CDR3 protein: CSAPAGAVDTQYF
CDR3 DNA: TGCAGTGCCCCAGCGGGGGCGGTAGATACGCAGTATTTT

D gene: TRBD1
clone size: many
V gene: TRBV6-5
J gene: TRBJ1-2
CDR3 protein: CASSFQGADGYTF
CDR3 DNA: TGTGCCAGCAGTTTCCAGGGGGCGGATGGCTACACCTTC

D gene: NA
clone size: NA
V gene: TRBV5-6
J gene: TRBJ2-1
CDR3 protein: CASSLYGPISYNEQFF
CDR3 DNA: TGTGCCAGCAGCTTGTATGGGCCGATCTCCTACAATGAGCAGTTCTTC

D gene: NA
clone size: many
V gene: TRBV12-3/TRBV12-4
J gene: TRBJ1-1
CDR3 protein: CASSGSWGGAAFF
CDR3 DNA: TGTGCCAGCAGCGGCTCGTGGGGTGGTGCAGCTTTCTTT

D gene: NA
clone size: many
V gene: TRBV5-1
J gene: TRBJ1-6
CDR3 protein: CASSSGEVNSPLHF
CDR3 DNA: TGCGCCAGCAGCAGCGGGGAGGTGAATTCACCCCTCCACTTT

D gene: NA
clone size: few
V gene: TRBV6-1
J gene: TRBJ2-3
CDR3 protein: CASSDGLSTDTQYF
CDR3 DNA: TGTGCCAGCAGTGACGGACTTTCCACAGATACGCAGTATTTT

D gene: NA
clone size: few
V gene: TRBV28
J gene: TRBJ2-2
CDR3 protein: CASGGTGELFF
CDR3 DNA: TGTGCAAGCGGAGGCACCGGGGAGCTGTTTTTT

D gene: TRBD1
clone size: NA
V gene: TRBV25-1
J gene: TRBJ2-7
CDR3 protein: CASSDYNPGQGSHEQYF
CDR3 DNA: TGTGCCAGCAGTGATTATAACCCGGGACAGGGGAGCCACGAGCAGTACTTC

D gene: TRBD2
clone size: NA
V gene: TRBV7-9
J gene: TRBJ2-5
CDR3 protein: CASSLGAGGSETQYF
CDR3 DNA: TGTGCCAGCAGCTTAGGCGCGGGGGGCTCCGAGACCCAGTACTTC

D gene: TRBD1
clone size: many
V gene: TRBV18
J gene: TRBJ1-2
CDR3 protein: CASSPTGASYYGYTF
CDR3 DNA: TGTGCCAGCTCACCGACAGGGGCGTCTTACTATGGCTACACCTTC

D gene: NA
clone size: few
V gene: TRBV27
J gene: TRBJ2-2
CDR3 protein: CASSFRSGELFF
CDR3 DNA: TGTGCCAGCAGTTTCCGAAGCGGGGAGCTGTTTTTT

D gene: NA
clone size: few
V gene: TRBV3-1
J gene: TRBJ2-7
CDR3 protein: CASSLQGGVGEQYF
CDR3 DNA: TGTGCCAGCAGCCTACAGGGTGGAGTCGGCGAGCAGTACTTC

D gene: TRBD1
clone size: few
V gene: TRBV20-1
J gene: TRBJ2-7
CDR3 protein: CSASKGTVYEQYF
CDR3 DNA: TGCAGTGCTAGTAAGGGGACAGTTTACGAGCAGTACTTC

D gene: TRBD1
clone size: many
V gene: TRBV5-1
J gene: TRBJ1-5
CDR3 protein: CASSLRQGGQPQHF
CDR3 DNA: TGCGCCAGCAGCTTAAGACAGGGGGGTCAGCCCCAGCATTTT

D gene: NA
clone size: few
V gene: TRBV29-1
J gene: TRBJ2-2
CDR3 protein: CSAIPGTSENTGELFF
CDR3 DNA: TGCAGCGCCATCCCCGGGACATCAGAGAACACCGGGGAGCTGTTTTTT

D gene: NA
clone size: many
V gene: TRBV20-1
J gene: TRBJ1-6
CDR3 protein: CSARDRGTVNSPLHF
CDR3 DNA: TGCAGTGCTAGAGATCGGGGAACGGTGAATTCACCCCTCCACTTT

D gene: NA
clone size: many
V gene: TRBV12-3/TRBV12-4
J gene: TRBJ2-3
CDR3 protein: CASSLLTESTDTQYF
CDR3 DNA: TGTGCCAGCAGTTTACTCACAGAAAGCACAGATACGCAGTATTTT

D gene: NA
clone size: few
V gene: TRBV6-2/TRBV6-3
J gene: TRBJ1-5
CDR3 protein: CASSSRPRWDQPQHF
CDR3 DNA: TGTGCCAGCAGCTCACGCCCTCGTTGGGATCAGCCCCAGCATTTT

D gene: NA
clone size: many
V gene: TRBV10-3
J gene: TRBJ2-6
CDR3 protein: CAITGSGANVLTF
CDR3 DNA: TGTGCCATCACCGGGTCTGGGGCCAACGTCCTGACTTTC